This entry lists 26 T cell receptor beta chains sequenced from one sample in a study of T cell responses to AZD1222 COVID-19 vaccine. Using immunoSEQ multiplex PCR, the repertoire was profiled, and TCRdb retains in-frame clones only, with some absent. This sample has about 160,000 clones; 90% to 95% occur once, and the top ten carry approximately 1%. The material sequenced was peripheral blood, taken on day 0 of AZD1222 vaccination. These receptors all come from an adult in good health.

This clone was recorded once. The chain is built from TRBV28 and TRBJ2-7; possibly TRBD1 for D (5 bases). Trimming pared 6 bases from V and 0 bases from J, leaving 12 bases between. The germline gives CDR1 MDHEN, CDR2 SYDVKM. The length of the CDR3 is 14 residues. In DNA form, the CDR3 reads TGTGCCAGCAGACTCATGACAGACTCCTACGAGCAGTACTTC. Amino acids: CASRLMTDSYEQYF. The whole variable domain, filled in from reference TRBV28 and TRBJ2-7, reads DVKVTQSSRYLVKRTGEKVFLECVQDMDHENMFWYRQDPGLGLRLIYFSYDVKMKEKGDIPEGYSVSREKKERFSLILESASTNQTSMYLCASRLMTDSYEQYFGPGTRLTVT.

The chain links TRBV11-3 to TRBJ2-1, with D perhaps being TRBD1 or TRBD2 (6 bases each). Germline CDR1 SGHNT, CDR2 YENEEA. The CDR3 extends over 16 amino acids. Trimming left V 5 bases short and J 7 bases short, with 21 bases between. As DNA, the CDR3 is TGTGCCAGCAGCCCCCCTTGGGTCGGAGGGGGGAATGAGCAGTTCTTC. This sequence encodes CASSPPWVGGGNEQFF.

The chain joins TRBV7-9 to TRBJ2-7, with no clear D. This CDR3 spans 13 amino acids. Per the germline V gene, CDR1 is SEHNR and CDR2 is FQNEAQ (reference sequence). The ends were cut back, 3 bases at V and 4 bases at J, with 10 bases in the middle. In DNA form, the CDR3 reads TGTGCCAGCAGCTTCCACAGTATTTACGAGCAGTACTTC. Translation gives CASSFHSIYEQYF.

V and J are TRBV12-5 and TRBJ2-1, with 12 bases that match TRBD2. CDR3 length: 18 amino acids. V lost 5 bases to trimming and J lost 0 bases; unmatched junction nucleotides: 8. The germline gives CDR1 LGHNT, CDR2 FRNRAP. CDR3: CASGTLAGGRSSYNEQFF. The CDR3 nucleotides are TGTGCTAGTGGTACACTAGCGGGGGGCCGGAGCTCCTACAATGAGCAGTTCTTC. Variable domain in full (rest from reference TRBV12-5 and TRBJ2-1): DARVTQTPRHKVTEMGQEVTMRCQPILGHNTVFWYRQTMMQGLELLAYFRNRAPLDDSGMPKDRFSAEMPDATLATLKIQPSEPRDSAVYFCASGTLAGGRSSYNEQFFGPGTRLTVL.

V is TRBV30 and J is TRBJ1-6; D is unclear. CDR1 is GTSNPN, CDR2 SVGIG, per germline (reference sequence). The CDR3 is 9 residues long. V lost 5 bases and J lost 9, with 2 bases in between. CDR3 region: CAWGSPLHF. CDR3 sequence (DNA): TGTGCCTGGGGTTCACCCCTCCACTTT.

This chain uses TRBV5-5 with TRBJ1-2; D not certain. The germline V and J ends were trimmed by 4 bases and 8 bases, with 21 bases remaining between them. Germline CDR1 reads SGHKS; CDR2 reads YYEKEE (reference sequence). The CDR3 loop spans 15 amino acids. The CDR3: CASSKPDRSLIGYTF. As DNA, the CDR3 is TGTGCCAGCAGCAAACCGGACCGCAGCCTGATCGGCTACACCTTC. Full variable domain (remainder filled in from reference TRBV5-5 and TRBJ1-2): DAGVTQSPTHLIKTRGQQVTLRCSPISGHKSVSWYQQVLGQGPQFIFQYYEKEERGRGNFPDRFSARQFPNYSSELNVNALLLGDSALYLCASSKPDRSLIGYTFGSGTRLTVV.

The chain is built from TRBV2 and TRBJ2-7; no clear D gene. The CDR3 contains 11 residues. The V end lost 8 bases, the J end lost 2 bases, and 7 bases lay between the germline ends. In germline, CDR1 is SNHLY, CDR2 FYNNEI. The CDR3 reads CASAATYEQYF. The CDR3 DNA reads as TGTGCCAGCGCAGCGACCTACGAGCAGTACTTC.

DNA of the CDR3: TGCGCCAGCAGCTCGGGACAGGGGGTTTCACCCCTCCACTTT. It is translated as CASSSGQGVSPLHF. The J gene is TRBJ1-6, the V gene TRBV5-1, with 11 bases identical to TRBD1. There are 14 residues in the CDR3. V lost 3 bases and J lost 9; bases outside the gene matches: 2. CDR1 SGHRS and CDR2 YFSETQ come from the germline V gene.

In its sample, this clone was seen once. The chain has TRBV10-3 and TRBJ1-2; D unclear. Trimming removed 8 bases from V and 0 bases from J, with 10 bases in between. This CDR3 has 13 residues. Germline V CDR1 and CDR2: ENHRY, SYGVKD. The CDR3 bases are TGTGCCATCGGGGAGGCAACTAACTATGGCTACACCTTC. Its protein is CAIGEATNYGYTF.

This chain connects TRBV19 to TRBJ1-5, with 9 bases lining up with TRBD1. V lost 6 bases, J lost 0 bases, and 3 bases stayed unmatched. From germline, CDR1 is LNHDA and CDR2 SQIVND (reference sequence). The CDR3 totals 15 residues. CDR3 sequence (DNA): TGTGCCAGTAGGGACAGGGGAAATAGCAATCAGCCCCAGCATTTT. This codes for CASRDRGNSNQPQHF.

The chain couples TRBV23-1 to TRBJ1-6, with 7 bases that match TRBD1. TRBV23-1 is given ORF status, its function remaining uncertain. Trimming at V came to 0 bases and at J to 0 bases, leaving 5 bases not matched to a gene. The CDR3 runs to 18 residues. CDR3: CASSQSRGHSSYNSPLHF. CDR3 bases: TGCGCCAGCAGTCAATCGAGGGGGCATAGCTCCTATAATTCACCCCTCCACTTT.

The rearrangement links TRBV4-3 to TRBJ1-2, with D perhaps matching TRBD1 (5 bases). Trimming shortened V by 1 base and J by 5 bases, and 14 bases separated the two germline ends. This CDR3 region has 15 residues. Germline loops: CDR1 LGHNA, CDR2 YSLEER. CDR3 in amino acids: CASSQVGSGPYGYTF. The CDR3 DNA follows: TGCGCCAGCAGCCAAGTTGGCTCAGGGCCTTATGGCTACACCTTC.

The CDR3 DNA sequence: TGTGCCAGCAGCTTAAAGGCAGACGTACCCCTCCACTTT. This sequence encodes CASSLKADVPLHF. V and J are TRBV5-8 and TRBJ1-6, with D unresolved. The CDR3 contains 13 residues. CDR1 SGHTS and CDR2 YDEGEE come from the germline V gene. V lost 2 bases to trimming and J lost 12 bases, with 12 bases between them.

The chain is built from TRBV27 and TRBJ1-2; 8 positions match TRBD1. This CDR3 spans 14 amino acids. Trimming removed 8 bases from V and 7 bases from J; junction bases left unmatched: 12. CDR1 is MNHEY, CDR2 SMNVEV, per germline (reference sequence). In DNA form, the CDR3 reads TGTGCCAGCGGTACCGGGACAGGCGTCGGTGGCTACACCTTC. This gives the protein CASGTGTGVGGYTF.

The J gene is TRBJ1-5, the V gene TRBV27; D unclear. The V end was cut by 6 bases, the J end by 9 bases, with 12 bases between. CDR3 length: 12 amino acids. Germline-derived CDR1 and CDR2 are MNHEY and SMNVEV (reference sequence). The CDR3 sequence is CASRERWGPQHF. CDR3 bases: TGTGCCAGCAGGGAAAGGTGGGGGCCCCAGCATTTT.

The rearrangement links TRBV2 to TRBJ2-1; 7 nucleotides match TRBD1. Trimming removed 5 bases from V and 9 bases from J; junction bases left unmatched: 13. The CDR3 spans 15 residues. CDR1 is SNHLY, CDR2 FYNNEI, per germline. The CDR3 nucleotides read TGTGCCAGCAGTAACCGGGACAGAGCCTGGGCTGAGCAGTTCTTC. Translating it yields CASSNRDRAWAEQFF.

V and J are TRBV9 and TRBJ2-1; possible D gene TRBD2, 6 bases. There are 13 residues in the CDR3. V dropped 3 bases and J dropped 4 bases, with 8 bases sitting between them. Germline-derived CDR1 and CDR2 are SGDLS and YYNGEE. CDR3 nucleotides: TGTGCCAGCAGCGAGACTAGTTACAATGAGCAGTTCTTC. Translated, it gives CASSETSYNEQFF.

This chain joins TRBV7-2 and TRBJ1-1; D not certain. Trimming took 1 base from V and 0 from J, leaving 15 bases between them. Germline CDR1 is SGHTA and CDR2 is FQGNSA. This CDR3 comprises 17 residues. The CDR3, as DNA: TGTGCCAGCAGCTTAGTATATATAGGGTCACTGAACACTGAAGCTTTCTTT. As protein: CASSLVYIGSLNTEAFF.

This clone was seen just once. This chain connects TRBV28 to TRBJ1-5; TRBD1 is a possible D gene (5 bases). Germline V gene sequence: CDR1 MDHEN, CDR2 SYDVKM. V lost 8 bases and J lost 0, with 20 bases in between. The CDR3 is made up of 17 amino acids. The CDR3 DNA reads as TGTGCCAGCGGTCGTATGACAGACGTATATAGCAATCAGCCCCAGCATTTT. It encodes CASGRMTDVYSNQPQHF.

J is TRBJ1-5 and V is TRBV6-2 or TRBV6-3, with D hard to call. Deletions cut 2 bases from V and 0 bases from J, with 11 bases between. The CDR3 extends over 16 amino acids. The germline CDR1 and CDR2 sequences are MNHEY and SVGEGT. The CDR3: CASSYRLMNSNQPQHF. The CDR3 coding sequence is TGTGCCAGCAGTTACCGGCTGATGAATAGCAATCAGCCCCAGCATTTT.

Written as DNA, the CDR3 is TGTGCCAGTAGTATCATATTCGTTAATCAGCCCCAGCATTTT. It specifies CASSIIFVNQPQHF. V usage is TRBV19 and J usage is TRBJ1-5; the D is unclear. The CDR3 is 14 amino acids. Trimming took 3 bases from V and 4 from J, leaving 10 bases between them. Per the germline V gene, CDR1 is LNHDA and CDR2 is SQIVND (reference sequence).

V gene TRBV12-5 combines with J gene TRBJ1-2; maybe TRBD1 (6 bases). V was shortened by 2 bases and J by 1 base, with 32 bases between the two germline ends. Germline V CDR1 and CDR2: LGHNT, FRNRAP. CDR3 length: 22 amino acids. For the CDR3, the DNA is TGTGCTAGTGGTTTGACCCCCCTACGGACAGTTAAGCTGCCAGAATTTAACTATGGCTACACCTTC. This gives the protein CASGLTPLRTVKLPEFNYGYTF.

With respect to this clone: The sample holds other DNA sequences that translate to the same CDR3. The CDR3 sequence is CASSPPNSPLHF. CDR3 DNA sequence: TGTGCCAGCTCACCACCAAATTCACCCCTCCACTTT. The chain combines TRBV18 with TRBJ1-6; D unresolved. Germline CDR1 is KGHSH and CDR2 is LQKENI. The length of the CDR3 is 12 residues. Trimming took 0 bases from V and 7 from J, leaving 1 base between them.

The V and J genes are TRBV21-1 and TRBJ1-2. TRBV21-1 is an annotated pseudogene. The CDR3 sequence is 14 residues long. CDR3 DNA sequence: TGTGCCAGCAGACCGCCGGGTGACCTAGATGGCTACACCTTC. It is translated as CASRPPGDLDGYTF.

This clone was found once. V usage is TRBV27 and J usage is TRBJ1-5; D is uncertain. There are 13 residues in the CDR3. V lost 4 bases and J 4 bases, leaving 8 bases between the germline ends. Germline CDR1 and CDR2: MNHEY and SMNVEV (reference sequence). In DNA form, the CDR3 reads TGTGCCAGCAGTTCCGATAGGAATCAGCCCCAGCATTTT. It codes for CASSSDRNQPQHF.

J is TRBJ2-2 and V is TRBV19; D gene uncertain. V was clipped by 2 bases and J by 6 bases, with 4 bases between them. Germline V gene sequence: CDR1 LNHDA, CDR2 SQIVND (reference sequence). The CDR3 spans 12 residues. The CDR3 nucleotides read TGTGCCAGTAGTATATTAGCCGGGGAGCTGTTTTTT. It codes for CASSILAGELFF.